These 9 T cell receptor beta chains were sequenced from one sample in a study of T cells expressing NK-cell markers. TCRdb re-called the 5' RACE reads, yielding one record per CDR3 amino acid sequence without DNA. The repertoire table contains about 370,000 distinct CDR3 sequences. The sequenced sample consisted of blood T cells: a sorted CD56 or NKG2C T cell subset, CD4+ or CD8+ T cells, or bulk PBMC T cells (not recorded which). These TCRs come from a woman in her forties or fifties in good health.

The J gene is TRBJ2-2, the V gene TRBV6-6; the TCRdb D gene call, TRBD2, has no DNA to confirm it. CDR1 is MNHNY and CDR2 is SVGAGI in the germline V gene (reference sequence). This CDR3 spans 19 amino acids. This CDR3 is CASTNRLAGGERSTGELFF.

The rearrangement links TRBV12-5 to TRBJ1-5; the TRBD1 assignment by TCRdb is unverifiable without DNA. Germline V gene sequence: CDR1 LGHNT, CDR2 FRNRAP. The CDR3 loop spans 15 amino acids. Here the CDR3 reads CASGLWDRGNQPQHF.

This CDR3 is CASSLRFRGTDTQYF. V gene TRBV27 combines with J gene TRBJ2-3. CDR3 length: 15 amino acids. The germline V gene encodes CDR1 MNHEY and CDR2 SMNVEV (reference sequence).

This rearrangement joins TRBV20-1 to TRBJ2-3; TCRdb calls TRBD1, which cannot be checked without DNA. This CDR3 contains 16 residues. The V gene's germline CDR1 is DFQATT and CDR2 SNEGSKA (reference sequence). CDR3 in amino acids: CSARDRPGQGVDTQYF.

V and J are TRBV20-1 and TRBJ2-3. This CDR3 has 15 amino acids. Germline CDR1 DFQATT, CDR2 SNEGSKA (reference sequence). This CDR3 is CSASVRGQATDTQYF.

The chain couples TRBV20-1 to TRBJ2-7; TCRdb returns TRBD1, unconfirmable since there is no DNA. The CDR3 has 15 amino acids. Looked up from germline, CDR1 is DFQATT and CDR2 is SNEGSKA (reference sequence). The CDR3 region is CSARAPRGSTYEQYF.

This sequence joins TRBV5-1 and TRBJ2-1. The germline CDR1 and CDR2 sequences are SGHRS and YFSETQ. There are 13 residues in the CDR3. The chain's CDR3 is CASSLEIRNEQFF.

The chain employs TRBV7-8 and TRBJ2-2; TCRdb indicates TRBD2, and absent DNA this call remains unverified. The CDR3 is 18 amino acids. The germline V gene encodes CDR1 SGHVS and CDR2 FQNEAQ. The chain's CDR3 is CASSPTIGLAGGTGELFF.

This chain uses TRBV20-1 with TRBJ2-1; the D call from TCRdb, TRBD2, cannot be confirmed without DNA. CDR3 size: 14 residues. Per the germline V gene, CDR1 is DFQATT and CDR2 is SNEGSKA (reference sequence). This CDR3 reads CSATPGLATNEQFF.